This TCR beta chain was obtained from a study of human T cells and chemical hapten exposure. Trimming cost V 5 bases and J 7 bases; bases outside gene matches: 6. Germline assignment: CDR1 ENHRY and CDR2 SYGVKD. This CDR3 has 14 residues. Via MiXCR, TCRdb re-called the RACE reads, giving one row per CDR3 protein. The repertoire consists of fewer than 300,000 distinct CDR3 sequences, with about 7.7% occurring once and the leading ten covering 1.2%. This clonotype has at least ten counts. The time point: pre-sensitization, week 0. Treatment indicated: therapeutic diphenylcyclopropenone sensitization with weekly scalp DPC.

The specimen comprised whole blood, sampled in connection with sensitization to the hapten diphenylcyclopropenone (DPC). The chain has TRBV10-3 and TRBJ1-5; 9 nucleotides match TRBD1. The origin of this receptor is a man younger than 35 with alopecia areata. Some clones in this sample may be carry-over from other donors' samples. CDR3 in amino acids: CAISLQGAGQPQHF. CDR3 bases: TGTGCCATCAGTTTACAGGGGGCAGGCCAGCCCCAGCATTTT.